The T cell receptor beta chain under discussion was sequenced for a study of human T cells and chemical hapten exposure. Attachment of unique molecular identifiers to individual cDNA molecules was performed in the library. TCRdb analysed the RACE reads with MiXCR anew, one entry per CDR3 protein. Here the sample spans tens of thousands of distinct CDR3 sequences, 8% to 11% being singletons. The time point is: pre-sensitization, week 0. Treatment denoted: therapeutic diphenylcyclopropenone sensitization with weekly scalp DPC. To note about this clonotype: Its antigen remains unidentified.

The CDR3 extends over 14 amino acids. CDR1 and CDR2 (germline): SEHNR, FQNEAQ (reference sequence). V lost 1 base to trimming and J lost 2 bases, with 8 bases between them. Study-wide findings and caveats: Those TCRs sitting above 1 in 1000 frequency stayed the same with DPC sensitization.

The source is a man under 40 with alopecia areata. Some clones in this sample may be carry-over from other donors' samples. V gene TRBV7-9 combines with J gene TRBJ1-2; D gene uncertain. Sequenced here: whole blood, sampled in connection with sensitization to the hapten diphenylcyclopropenone (DPC). The CDR3 here is CASSLDAGNYGYTF. The CDR3 DNA is TGTGCCAGCAGCTTAGATGCAGGAAACTATGGCTACACCTTC. Looking up the rest from reference TRBV7-9 and TRBJ1-2 gives the full variable domain: DTGVSQNPRHKITKRGQNVTFRCDPISEHNRLYWYRQTLGQGPEFLTYFQNEAQLEKSRLLSDRFSAERPKGSFSTLEIQRTEQGDSAMYLCASSLDAGNYGYTFGSGTRLTVV.